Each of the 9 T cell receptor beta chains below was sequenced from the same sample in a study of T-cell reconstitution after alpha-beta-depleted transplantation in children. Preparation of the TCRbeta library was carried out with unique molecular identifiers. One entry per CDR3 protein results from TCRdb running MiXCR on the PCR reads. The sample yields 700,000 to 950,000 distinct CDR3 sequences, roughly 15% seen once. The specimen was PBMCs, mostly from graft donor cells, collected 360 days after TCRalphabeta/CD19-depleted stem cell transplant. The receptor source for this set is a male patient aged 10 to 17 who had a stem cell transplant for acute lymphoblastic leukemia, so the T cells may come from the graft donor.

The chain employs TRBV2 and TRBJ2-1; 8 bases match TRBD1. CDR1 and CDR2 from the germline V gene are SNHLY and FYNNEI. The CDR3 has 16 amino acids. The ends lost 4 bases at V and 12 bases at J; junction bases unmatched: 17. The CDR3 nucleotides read TGTGCCAGCAGTGTCCCCGGGACAGGCGCCCTCCGGGGGCAGTTCTTC. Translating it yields CASSVPGTGALRGQFF.

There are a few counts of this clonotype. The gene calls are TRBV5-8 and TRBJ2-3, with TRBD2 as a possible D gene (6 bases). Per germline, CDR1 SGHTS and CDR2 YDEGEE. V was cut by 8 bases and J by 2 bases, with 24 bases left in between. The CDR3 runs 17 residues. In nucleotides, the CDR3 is TGTGCCAGTACAGCGTTCTGGCCTAGCGCCGACACAGATACGCAGTATTTT. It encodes CASTAFWPSADTDTQYF.

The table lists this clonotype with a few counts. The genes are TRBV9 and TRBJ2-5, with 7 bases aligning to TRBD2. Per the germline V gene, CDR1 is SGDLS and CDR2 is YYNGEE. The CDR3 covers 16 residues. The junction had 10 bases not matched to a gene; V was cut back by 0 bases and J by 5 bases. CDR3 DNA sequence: TGTGCCAGCAGCGTAGCGGCTAGCGGATTATTGGAGACCCAGTACTTC. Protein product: CASSVAASGLLETQYF.

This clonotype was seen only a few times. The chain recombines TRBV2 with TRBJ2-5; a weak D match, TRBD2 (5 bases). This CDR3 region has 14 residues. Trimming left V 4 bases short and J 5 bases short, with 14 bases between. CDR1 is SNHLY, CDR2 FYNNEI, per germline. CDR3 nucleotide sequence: TGTGCCAGCAGTGTTCGAGGGATTGGGGAGACCCAGTACTTC. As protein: CASSVRGIGETQYF.

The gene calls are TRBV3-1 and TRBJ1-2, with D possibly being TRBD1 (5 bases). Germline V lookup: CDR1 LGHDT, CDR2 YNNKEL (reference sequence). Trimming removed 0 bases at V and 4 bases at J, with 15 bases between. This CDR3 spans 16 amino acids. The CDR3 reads CASSQDPWEGTYGYTF. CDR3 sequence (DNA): TGTGCCAGCAGCCAAGATCCTTGGGAGGGGACCTATGGCTACACCTTC. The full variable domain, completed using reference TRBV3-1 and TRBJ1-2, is DTAVSQTPKYLVTQMGNDKSIKCEQNLGHDTMYWYKQDSKKFLKIMFSYNNKELIINETVPNRFSPKSPDKAHLNLHINSLELGDSAVYFCASSQDPWEGTYGYTFGSGTRLTVV.

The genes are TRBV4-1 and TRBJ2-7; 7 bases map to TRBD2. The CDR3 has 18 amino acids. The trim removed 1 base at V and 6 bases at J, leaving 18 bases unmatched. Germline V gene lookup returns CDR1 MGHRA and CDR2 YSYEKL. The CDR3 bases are TGCGCCAGCAGCCAAGTACCGTTCACTAGTGGGGCGGGAGCCGAGCAGTACTTC. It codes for CASSQVPFTSGAGAEQYF.

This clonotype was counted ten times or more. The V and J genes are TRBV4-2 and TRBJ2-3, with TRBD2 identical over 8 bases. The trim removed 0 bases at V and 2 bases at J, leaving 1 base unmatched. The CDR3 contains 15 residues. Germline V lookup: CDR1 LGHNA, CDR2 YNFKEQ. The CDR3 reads CASSQDGRATDTQYF. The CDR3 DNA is TGTGCCAGCAGCCAAGACGGGAGGGCCACAGATACGCAGTATTTT.

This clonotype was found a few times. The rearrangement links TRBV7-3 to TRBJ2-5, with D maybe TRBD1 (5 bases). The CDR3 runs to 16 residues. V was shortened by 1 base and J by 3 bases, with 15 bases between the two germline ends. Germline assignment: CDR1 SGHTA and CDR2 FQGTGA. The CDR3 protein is CASSLNVGQGEETQYF. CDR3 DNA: TGTGCCAGCAGCTTAAACGTGGGGCAGGGCGAAGAGACCCAGTACTTC.

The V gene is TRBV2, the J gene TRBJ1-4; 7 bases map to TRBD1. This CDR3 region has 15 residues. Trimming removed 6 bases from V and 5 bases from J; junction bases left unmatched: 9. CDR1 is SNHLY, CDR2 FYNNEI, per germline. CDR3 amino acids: CASRKMTGLNEKLFF. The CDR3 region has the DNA TGTGCCAGCAGAAAGATGACAGGGCTAAATGAAAAACTGTTTTTT.